The present T cell receptor beta chain was sequenced within a study of T-cell reconstitution after alpha-beta-depleted transplantation in children. CDR3 size: 13 residues. V lost 4 bases and J 5 bases, leaving 11 bases between the germline ends. Unique molecular identifiers tagged the TCRbeta library. TCRdb re-called the PCR reads with MiXCR, one entry per CDR3 protein. The data show approximately 980,000 distinct CDR3 sequences, roughly 29% seen once. This specimen was PBMCs, mostly from graft donor cells, taken 360 days after TCRalphabeta/CD19-depleted stem cell transplant. This clonotype was sampled from a boy under two years old who had a stem cell transplant for SCID, so the T cells may come from the graft donor. The J gene is TRBJ1-2, the V gene TRBV12-3 or TRBV12-4, with D unclear. CDR3 loop: CASSSSQPYGYTF. The DNA for the CDR3 is TGTGCCAGCAGTTCCTCCCAGCCATATGGCTACACCTTC.